This TCR beta chain was sequenced for a study of T cell repertoires in cytomegalovirus infection. About the study: An indication of both CMV infection and matching HLA type came from public TCR beta signatures. Study-level findings and limits: Dominant in the ex vivo response were TCR beta clonotypes restricted by HLA-C and specific for CMV.

TCRdb fed the reads into MiXCR, producing one record per CDR3 protein. The table includes some 390,000 distinct CDR3 sequences, 15% to 20% detected once. A remark on this clonotype: The antigen remains undetermined.

The CDR3 loop spans 16 amino acids. Per the germline V gene, CDR1 is SGHTA and CDR2 is FQGNSA. The J segment lost 4 bases and the V segment lost 1 base, leaving 8 bases of the junction unmatched. The chain is built from TRBV7-2 and TRBJ2-7, with TRBD2 matching over 9 bases. Specimen: PBMCs. The source of this sequence is a human donor in good health (CMV status not recorded). Some clones in this sample may be carry-over from other donors' samples. The CDR3 DNA sequence: TGTGCCAGCAGCTTAGGGGGGGCGGGGGGGCTGTACGAGCAGTACTTC. This translates into CASSLGGAGGLYEQYF.